This TCR beta chain is from a study of metastatic and nonmetastatic thyroid tumors. Each patient went into thyroid surgery without having received any treatment. Original processing notes: Researchers built a distant-metastasis classifier for papillary thyroid cancer that drew on CDR3 differences across clinicopathological groups. TCRdb re-analyzed the PCR reads through MiXCR. The V and J calls here are based on TCRdb, not the publication. The sample records about 92,000 clones, more than 12% being singletons. Regarding this clone: This could be a read error, since a much larger clone is one nucleotide away.

Sequencing used blood. This sequence originates from a female donor with papillary thyroid cancer or a benign thyroid nodule (not recorded which). Some clones in this sample may be carry-over from other donors' samples.

The CDR3 region has the DNA TGTGCCAGCAGCCCCCGGGGACAGCTTAACACTGAAGCTTCCTTT. Its protein product is CASSPRGQLNTEASF. This chain connects TRBV9 to TRBJ1-1; 7 bases match TRBD1. The length of the CDR3 is 15 residues. In germline, CDR1 is SGDLS, CDR2 YYNGEE.